This entry features one TCR beta chain sequence. The antigen is unknown. This CDR3 contains 16 residues. CDR1 is MNHNS, CDR2 SASEGT, per germline. The V segment lost 1 base and the J segment 5 bases; nucleotides outside the gene matches: 7. This entry belongs to a study of graft-versus-host responses after intestinal transplantation. Study-wide context: Recipients across the board were started on anti-thymocyte globulin induction, then kept on tacrolimus and steroids for approximately three years.

TCRdb's copy holds only in-frame clones and misses some; the assay was immunoSEQ multiplex PCR. Counted here are fewer than 120,000 clones, roughly 95% occurring once; the ten biggest clones make up less than 0.55%. The study's findings and limits: Ileal or blood samples showed some GvH clones first, and such clones were also found in recipient marrow.

V gene TRBV6-1 combines with J gene TRBJ1-5, with 8 bases fitting TRBD1. The TCR was taken from a human donor who received an intestinal transplant. This specimen was unstimulated CD8+ T cells sorted from spleen or lymph node cells, taken before intestinal transplant. The CDR3 coding sequence is TGTGCCAGCAGTGAAGAGGGGGACAGGTATTATCAGCCCCAGCATTTT. Translated, it gives CASSEEGDRYYQPQHF.